The clone carrying this TCR beta chain occurred once. This sample is drawn from a study of blood T cell repertoires in COVID-19. At the level of the study: COVID-19 samples collected from the United States, Italy and Spain covered acute and convalescent phases. Sample material is recorded as cDNA or gDNA derived from T cells, B-cell-depleted T cells, or PBMCs.

In the authors' workflow: The assay estimated nucleated cells by amplifying reference gene primers. Profiled with immunoSEQ multiplex PCR; TCRdb holds only in-frame clones, not every one. That table supplies the V and J calls and clone size; D and trimming were determined from the DNA. This table holds about 260,000 clones, less than 90% found once. CDR1 and CDR2 from the germline V gene are LNHDA and SQIVND (reference sequence). The V gene lost 7 bases and the J gene lost 1 base, with 15 bases spanning the gap. The CDR3 is 15 amino acids. This clonotype originated in a man aged 55 to 69 with acute or convalescent COVID-19. The rearrangement joins TRBV19 to TRBJ2-3; a possible D gene is TRBD2 (7 bases). The sequenced material came from peripheral blood. The CDR3 DNA sequence: TGTGCCAGTACCATAGGGGGGGAGCGCACAGATACGCAGTATTTT. The encoded protein is CASTIGGERTDTQYF.